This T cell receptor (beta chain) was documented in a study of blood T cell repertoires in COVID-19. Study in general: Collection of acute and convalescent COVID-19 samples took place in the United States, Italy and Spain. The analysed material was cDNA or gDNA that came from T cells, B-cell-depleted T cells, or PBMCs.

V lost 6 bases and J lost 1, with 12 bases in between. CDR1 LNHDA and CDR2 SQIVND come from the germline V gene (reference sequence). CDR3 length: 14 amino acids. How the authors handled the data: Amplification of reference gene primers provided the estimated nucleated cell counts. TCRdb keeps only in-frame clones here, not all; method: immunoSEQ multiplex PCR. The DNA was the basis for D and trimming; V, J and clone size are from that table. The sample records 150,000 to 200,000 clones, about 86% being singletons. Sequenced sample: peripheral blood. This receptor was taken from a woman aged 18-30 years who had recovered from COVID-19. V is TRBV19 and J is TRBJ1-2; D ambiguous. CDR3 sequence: CASRPHIFNYGYTF. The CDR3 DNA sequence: TGTGCCAGTAGACCCCACATTTTTAACTATGGCTACACCTTC.